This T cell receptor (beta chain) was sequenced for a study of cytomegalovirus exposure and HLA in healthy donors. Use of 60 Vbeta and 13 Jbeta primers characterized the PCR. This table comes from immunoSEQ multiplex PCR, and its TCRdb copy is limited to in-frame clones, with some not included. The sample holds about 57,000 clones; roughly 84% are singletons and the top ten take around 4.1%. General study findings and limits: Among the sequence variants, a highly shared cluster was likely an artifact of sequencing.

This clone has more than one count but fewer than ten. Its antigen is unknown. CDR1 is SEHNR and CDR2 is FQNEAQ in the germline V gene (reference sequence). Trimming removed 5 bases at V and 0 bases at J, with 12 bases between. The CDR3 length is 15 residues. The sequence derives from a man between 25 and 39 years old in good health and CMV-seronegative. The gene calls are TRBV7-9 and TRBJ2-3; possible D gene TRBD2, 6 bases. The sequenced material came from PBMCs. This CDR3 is CASSIIAASTDTQYF. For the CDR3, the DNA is TGTGCCAGCAGCATTATAGCGGCTAGCACAGATACGCAGTATTTT.